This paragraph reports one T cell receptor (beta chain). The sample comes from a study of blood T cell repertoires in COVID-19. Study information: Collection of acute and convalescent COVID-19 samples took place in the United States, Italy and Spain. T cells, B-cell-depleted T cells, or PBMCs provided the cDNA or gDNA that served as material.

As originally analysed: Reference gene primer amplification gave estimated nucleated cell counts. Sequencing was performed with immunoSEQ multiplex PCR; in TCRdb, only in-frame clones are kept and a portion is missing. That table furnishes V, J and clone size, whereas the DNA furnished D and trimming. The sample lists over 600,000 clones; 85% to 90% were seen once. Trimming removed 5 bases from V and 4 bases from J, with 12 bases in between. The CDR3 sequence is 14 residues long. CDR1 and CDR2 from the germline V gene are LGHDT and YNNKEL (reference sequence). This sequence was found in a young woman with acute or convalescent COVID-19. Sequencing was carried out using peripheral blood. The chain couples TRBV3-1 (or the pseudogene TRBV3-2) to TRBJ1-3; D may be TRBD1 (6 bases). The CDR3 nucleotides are TGTGCCAGCAGCTCCCCCGGACAGGGAAACACCATATATTTT. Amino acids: CASSSPGQGNTIYF.